This T cell receptor beta chain emerged from a study of CD8 T cells in ankylosing spondylitis. Germline-derived CDR1 and CDR2 are DFQATT and SNEGSKA (reference sequence). This CDR3 contains 12 residues. Trimming pared 5 bases from V and 7 bases from J, leaving 12 bases between. With regard to this clonotype: Its antigen remains unknown.

Study-level results: Disease-linked clones reportedly concentrated significantly in matched ankylosing spondylitis synovial fluid. A TCR beta motif of 7 to 9 highly homologous variants seemed to mark ankylosing spondylitis blood.

Molecular-barcoded quantitative 5'-RACE produced these TCR beta libraries. MiXCR, run by TCRdb on the 5' RACE reads, gives a single entry per CDR3 protein. The sample holds 450,000 to 550,000 distinct CDR3 sequences; approximately 5.3% are singletons and the top ten take around 3.5%. This chain links TRBV20-1 with TRBJ2-1; either TRBD1 or TRBD2 may supply D (5 bases each). The receptor was derived from a male donor with ankylosing spondylitis. The sample consisted of blood, either unsorted or a sorted T cell fraction (not recorded which). CDR3 sequence: CSASGAGNEQFF. The CDR3 coding sequence is TGCAGTGCTTCCGGGGCCGGAAATGAGCAGTTCTTC.